This note documents a single TCR beta chain sequence. Its antigen remains unknown. CDR1 is SGHKS, CDR2 YYEKEE, per germline (reference sequence). Deletions cut 2 bases from V and 4 bases from J, with 9 bases between. The CDR3 covers 13 residues. Using about 190 ng DNA, tens of thousands of T cell genomes, the sorted-subset replicate PCRs were run. Only in-frame clones appear in the TCRdb table, and some are missing; sequencing was by immunoSEQ multiplex PCR. The sample shows hundreds of thousands of clones, nearly 98% of them seen only once. Cells designated naive CD8 were CD45RO-negative and were positively selected for CCR7, with terminally differentiated effector memory CD45RA+ cells excluded. The study drew all its donors from Caucasian adults living in Nashville, Tennessee. The record originates from a study of shared clonotypes between healthy human individuals. Study-wide results and limits: Naive subsets generally had larger estimated richness than memory subsets. Some naive CD4 clonotypes, roughly 5%, turned up in common across a handful of donors.

The chain couples TRBV5-5 to TRBJ2-5; a possible D gene is TRBD2 (6 bases). The receptor was isolated from a man aged 25 to 45 in good health. The specimen was naive CD8+ T cells sorted from blood. The CDR3 coding sequence is TGTGCCAGCAGCTTAATGGGAGGAGAGACCCAGTACTTC. Its translation: CASSLMGGETQYF.